This T cell receptor (beta chain) appears in the sequencing data of a study of beta chain features in type 1 diabetes. V was pared by 2 bases and J by 8 bases, with 16 bases between. The germline V gene has CDR1 SGHDN and CDR2 FVKESK. The CDR3 loop spans 15 amino acids. General study findings and limits: VDJ junctions in type 1 diabetes patients carried more deletions and fewer insertions. Among all four CD4+ subsets, Type 1 diabetes patients had TCRB CDR3s that were moderately but significantly shorter. For patients, the naive, central memory and Treg TCRB repertoires appeared more alike than for healthy donors. Cells carrying high TCR expression could end up over-represented when cDNA is sequenced.

This clone was detected only a few times. Its antigen is unidentified. Every isolated RNA sample was fully reverse transcribed, so sequencing captured expressed TCRB transcripts. Clones were sequenced by immunoSEQ multiplex PCR, and TCRdb holds only the in-frame ones, with some missing. The profile shows 600,000 or so clones, over 11% of them singletons. Material: naive CD4+ T cells from blood. This TCR was recovered from a man younger than 35 with type 1 diabetes. J is TRBJ2-1 and V is TRBV14; D ambiguous. The DNA for the CDR3 is TGTGCCAGCAGCCAAAACGCAGGACGTGGCGATGAGCAGTTCTTC. It is translated as CASSQNAGRGDEQFF.